The clone carrying this T cell receptor (beta chain) was seen ten or more times. Germline V CDR1 and CDR2: SGHDN, FVKESK. The germline V and J ends were trimmed by 1 base and 6 bases, with 10 bases remaining between them. CDR3 length: 13 amino acids. The data are from a study of T-cell reconstitution after alpha-beta-depleted transplantation in children. The TCRbeta library was prepared with unique molecular identifiers. TCRdb reanalysed the PCR reads using MiXCR and keeps one entry per CDR3 protein. The data hold about 340,000 distinct CDR3 sequences, with about an eighth observed a single time. The TCR comes from a human donor who donated a stem cell graft to a child with Fanconi anemia. The chain is built from TRBV14 and TRBJ2-7; tentative D call: TRBD1 (7 bases). The source was PBMCs, collected from the stem cell graft. CDR3 nucleotide sequence: TGTGCCAGCAGCCAAGGACAGGGAGGCGAGCAGTACTTC. It translates to CASSQGQGGEQYF.